This T cell receptor beta chain was obtained from a study of T cells in Graves' hyperthyroidism and ophthalmopathy (dated by TCRdb to the late 2010s). Background for the entire study: TCR V-J signatures able to tell the groups apart were searched for in a discovery cohort of 100 or so patients, of whom 40 to 45 had Graves' ophthalmopathy and around 56 had stable Graves' hyperthyroidism. For training and testing, the 100 or so patients in the discovery cohort were randomly divided in a 7:3 ratio. After sampling, hyperthyroidism patients received methimazole starting at 30 mg daily, and ophthalmopathy patients received high-dose intravenous methylprednisolone. Thyroid tissue and blood T-cell repertoires from more than five Graves' hyperthyroidism patients were also compared in the study. TCR Vbeta CDR3 sequencing of some 140 peripheral blood samples (roughly 41 ophthalmopathy, over 70 hyperthyroidism and 17 progressor patients) is reported in the paper. Whether ophthalmopathy could be predicted prospectively was tested in an independent validation cohort made up of approximately 19 hyperthyroidism patients plus 17 patients who later progressed to ophthalmopathy. The full study reports these points: Most expanded thyroid clonotypes (frequency above 0.001) were also found in blood, which suggests that blood repertoires may mirror thyroid immune responses. In validation, progression to ophthalmopathy was predicted by the model with more than 65% sensitivity and 72% to 85% specificity, a median of around 6.5 months before onset. No statistical method was used to fix the sample size in advance, and group allocation was not hidden from the investigators. A model built on a 13 V-J signature distinguished ophthalmopathy from stable hyperthyroidism, reaching 85% to 90% sensitivity and about 81% specificity in cross-validation and 80%/75% in testing.

Amplification of TCR beta CDR3 regions was carried out from RNA transcripts. For the first round of RT-PCR on the TCR CDR3, the HTBI primer set was used together with the Qiagen OneStep RT-PCR kit. Libraries were constructed in a second round of multiplex PCR, after which size selection and purification were carried out. Paired-end sequencing of the libraries was performed with 100 bp reads on an Illumina HiSeq2000. Regarding the original processing steps: SOAPnuke was used to process the raw data, removing reads that contained adapters or uncalled bases, had a mean Phred below 15, or lacked an exact match to the constant primer or identifier. High-quality paired reads were merged with COPE v1.2.5, and unique nucleotide sequences were defined as clonotypes. MiTCR v1.1 was used to align clonotypes to the IMGT TRBV, TRBD and TRBJ reference segments. The analysis included only V-J combinations with a frequency above 0.0001, which together covered 98% to 99.2% of the repertoires. A TCS score was defined as the ratio between F50 (clonal expansion) and ExV (chaos), using BLOSUM62-based TCRdist between CDR3 peptides within each V-J. Welch's t-statistics and random forest reduced around 520 V-J features to roughly 13, which were used in a naive Bayes classifier (R e1071). The Morisita-Horn index was used to measure how similar the thyroid and blood repertoires were. TCRdb reran the public reads through fastp at Q25 and MiXCR, keeping productive beta chains. Entries that share a CDR3 protein sequence are merged under the most common genes and DNA. These V and J calls rely on TCRdb rather than the paper's analysis. In this sample the table shows hundreds of thousands of distinct CDR3 sequences, less than 45% of which occur a single time. Together, the top ten hold about 7.2% of the sample.

The study excluded patients with uncontrolled infections, other autoimmune diseases, pregnancy or lactation. Diagnoses were established on the basis of clinical symptoms, serum thyroxine and TRAb, thyroid ultrasound, and orbital computed tomography. Trizol reagent was used to extract total RNA, and RNA quality was then checked on an Agilent 2100 Bioanalyzer. Ends trimmed: V by 5 bases, J by 13 bases; bases unmatched to a gene: 10. According to the germline V gene, CDR1 reads WSHSY and CDR2 reads SAAADI. Inclusive of the bounding cysteine and phenylalanine, the CDR3 is 12 residues long. Just the 36-base CDR3 DNA is kept, in frame starting at base 1. Details on this clonotype: It has no known antigen specificity. No base quality values were provided; no much bigger clone lies one nucleotide off.

The receptor was isolated from an adult man with Graves' disease, either hyperthyroidism or ophthalmopathy (not recorded which). What was sequenced was peripheral blood or thyroid tissue (not recorded which). Recombination joined TRBV10-2 with TRBJ1-2; the junction holds 7 bases that match TRBD1. The DNA reads TGCGCCAGCAGTCATGACAGGGTGAGCATCACCTTC. Its protein reads: CASSHDRVSITF.